The clone carrying this TCR beta chain was observed a few times. Its target is unknown. Assay used: immunoSEQ multiplex PCR; TCRdb lists only in-frame clones, some missing. The sample has 120,000 or so clones, 75% to 90% seen once. The data stem from a study of T cell responses to AZD1222 COVID-19 vaccine. Study outcomes and limitations: White British donors predominated, females outnumbered males, and clonal diversity was possibly underestimated.

This CDR3 has 15 amino acids. Germline V gives CDR1 SEHNR, CDR2 FQNEAQ (reference sequence). V gave up 6 bases and J gave up 8 bases, with 17 bases separating them. Sequences were derived from peripheral blood, sampled on day 0 of MenACWY control vaccination. This clonotype was obtained from an adult in good health. V gene TRBV7-9 combines with J gene TRBJ1-6; tentative D call: TRBD1 (5 bases). CDR3: CASRSGTAIDSPLHF. CDR3 DNA sequence: TGTGCCAGCAGATCCGGGACGGCGATTGATTCACCCCTCCACTTT. The variable domain in full, with the rest retrieved from reference TRBV7-9 and TRBJ1-6, is DTGVSQNPRHKITKRGQNVTFRCDPISEHNRLYWYRQTLGQGPEFLTYFQNEAQLEKSRLLSDRFSAERPKGSFSTLEIQRTEQGDSAMYLCASRSGTAIDSPLHFGNGTRLTVT.